This T cell receptor (beta chain) was obtained from a study of Graves' ophthalmopathy and Graves' hyperthyroidism. Germline V gene data show CDR1 as MNHEY and CDR2 as SMNVEV (reference sequence). Trimming removed 5 bases at V and 7 bases at J, with 8 bases between. This CDR3 is 12 amino acids long. For repertoire sequencing, the TCR beta CDR3 regions were amplified from RNA transcripts. Second-round multiplex PCR followed a first-round RT-PCR using HTBI primers. TCRdb used MiXCR to reprocess the multiplex PCR reads, holding one entry per CDR3 protein. The data contain roughly 500,000 distinct CDR3 sequences, around 15% of them singletons. A diagnosis was made from clinical symptoms together with serum thyroxine, TRAb, thyroid ultrasound and orbital computed tomography. This clonotype was observed a handful of times. Antigen unknown. Study-wide findings and caveats: Blood also carried most expanded thyroid clonotypes exceeding 0.001 frequency. Researchers report that a 13-signature model separated ophthalmopathy from stable hyperthyroidism, posting 87.88% sensitivity and roughly 81% specificity.

This receptor was identified in a woman in her twenties or thirties with Graves' ophthalmopathy. The sample consisted of blood. J is TRBJ2-2 and V is TRBV27; D call uncertain. CDR3 protein: CASSVGGGELFF. CDR3 nucleotides: TGTGCCAGCAGTGTCGGCGGCGGGGAGCTGTTTTTT.